This T cell receptor (beta chain) stems from a study of diagnostic markers for celiac disease (dated by TCRdb to the early 2020s). CDR1 and CDR2 are read off the germline V gene (reference sequence) as MNHEY and SMNVEV. Inclusive of the bounding cysteine and phenylalanine, the CDR3 is 14 residues long. No coding sequence is recorded. The sequencing machine was an Illumina MiSeq. After TCRdb reprocessed the reads, each CDR3 protein sequence was kept as one row, without DNA. The sample table gives roughly 1,400 distinct CDR3 sequences. The top ten hold about 13% of the sample. This clonotype counts as large (0.1 to 1%) based on its frequency; no count is recorded. Its specific antigen is unknown.

The origin of this receptor is a human donor. This table probably holds off-target reads from a library built for another chain. Rearrangement joined TRBV27 to TRBJ2-1; as DNA is missing, the TRBD2 call by TCRdb cannot be tested. The sample taken for sequencing was either unsorted cells or a sorted T cell fraction (not recorded which). The CDR3 protein sequence reads: CASHPSGGYNEQFF.